The rows below give T cell receptor beta chains drawn from one sample of a study of blood T cell repertoires in COVID-19. Here immunoSEQ multiplex PCR was the method, and the copy in TCRdb shows in-frame clones only, minus some. The sample yields over 200,000 clones, 75% to 90% seen once. The source material was PBMCs or T cells enriched from blood (not recorded which). These receptors were collected from a woman aged 25 to 39 who had been exposed to COVID-19. The CDR3 runs from the conserved cysteine through the conserved F or W. D genes are given only for firm matches. Expanded clones get a size class; other rows say once, few or many, or leave the size out.

V,J,length,D,size,DNA,CDR3
TRBV19,TRBJ1-5,16,TRBD1,NA,TGTGCCAGTAGTCCCAGGGACAGGGGGCATTATCAGCCCCAGCATTTT,CASSPRDRGHYQPQHF
TRBV5-6,TRBJ1-5,14,NA,NA,TGTGCCAGCAGCTTGGCACAGATCAATCAGCCCCAGCATTTT,CASSLAQINQPQHF
TRBV27,TRBJ1-2,13,NA,NA,TGTGCCAGCAGTTTGTCAGGTCGTTATGGCTACACCTTC,CASSLSGRYGYTF
TRBV27,TRBJ1-2,12,NA,NA,TGTGCCAGCAGTTTAAATGGAGCGGGCTACACCTTC,CASSLNGAGYTF
TRBV28,TRBJ2-7,17,TRBD2,NA,TGTGCCAGCAGTTCCTGGGTACTTCGCGGGGGGTATAACGAGCAGTACTTC,CASSSWVLRGGYNEQYF
TRBV5-1,TRBJ1-6,15,TRBD1,NA,TGCGCCAGCAGCTCAGGACAGGGGTCTGGTTCACCCCTCCACTTT,CASSSGQGSGSPLHF
TRBV3-1/TRBV3-2,TRBJ2-1,15,TRBD1,NA,TGTGCCAGCAGCCAAGATCGGCTACAGGGGAATGAGCAGTTCTTC,CASSQDRLQGNEQFF
TRBV11-3,TRBJ1-2,15,NA,few,TGTGCCAGCAGCTTAGAAGGCGCGGGGGGAAGTGGCTACACCTTC,CASSLEGAGGSGYTF
TRBV5-1,TRBJ1-3,15,NA,NA,TGCGCCAGCAGCTCAGCGGGGAGCTCTGGAAACACCATATATTTT,CASSSAGSSGNTIYF
TRBV18,TRBJ1-6,16,NA,NA,TGTGCCAGCTCACCACGAGCGCACCTGTATAATTCACCCCTCCACTTT,CASSPRAHLYNSPLHF
TRBV6-2/TRBV6-3,TRBJ1-5,18,TRBD1,NA,TGTGCCAGCAGCCCTTCCGGGACAGGGGGAGTCGGCAATCAGCCCCAGCATTTT,CASSPSGTGGVGNQPQHF